Listed here are 32 T cell receptor beta chains from one sample, sequenced in a study of blood T cell repertoires in COVID-19. Sequencing was performed with immunoSEQ multiplex PCR; in TCRdb, only in-frame clones are kept and a portion is missing. The sample holds 250,000 or so clones, roughly 86% seen once. Sample: PBMCs or T cells enriched from blood (not recorded which). All receptors come from a woman younger than 35 who had recovered from COVID-19.

The J gene is TRBJ2-3, the V gene TRBV19; the match to TRBD2 covers 12 bases. The CDR3 runs to 16 residues. In germline, CDR1 is LNHDA, CDR2 SQIVND (reference sequence). V gave up 3 bases and J gave up 8 bases; unmatched junction bases: 9. In DNA, the CDR3 is TGTGCCAGTAGTATTGGCGCTAGCGGGGGGGCCGGTACGCAGTATTTT. It is translated as CASSIGASGGAGTQYF.

This clone appeared once. The CDR3 DNA follows: TGTGCCAGCAGCTTAGGACAGGGGTTGGCAACTAATGAAAAACTGTTTTTT. Residues: CASSLGQGLATNEKLFF. The chain has TRBV11-3 and TRBJ1-4; TRBD1 agrees at 8 bases. This CDR3 spans 17 amino acids. J lost 0 bases, V lost 1 base, and 4 bases had no gene match. Germline loops: CDR1 SGHNT, CDR2 YENEEA.

This chain joins TRBV2 and TRBJ1-5; D is unresolved. The CDR3 totals 13 residues. V lost 9 bases, J lost 4 bases, and 13 bases lay in between. Germline CDR1 SNHLY, CDR2 FYNNEI. The CDR3 here is CASTTGSNQPQHF. As DNA, the CDR3 is TGTGCCAGTACTACGGGGTCAAATCAGCCCCAGCATTTT.

The sample holds one count of this clone. The V gene is TRBV6-1, the J gene TRBJ1-6; 7 bases fit TRBD1. From germline, CDR1 is MNHNS and CDR2 SASEGT. V lost 2 bases to trimming and J lost 7 bases; unmatched junction nucleotides: 2. The CDR3 has 14 residues. CDR3 protein: CASSELQGNSPLHF. CDR3 coding DNA: TGTGCCAGCAGTGAACTACAGGGGAATTCACCCCTCCACTTT.

The chain employs TRBV3-1 (or the pseudogene TRBV3-2) and TRBJ1-5; no firm D call. Germline values: CDR1 LGHDT, CDR2 YNNKEL (reference sequence). This CDR3 has 14 amino acids. V lost 4 bases to trimming and J lost 2 bases, with 9 bases between them. The CDR3: CASSRQEGNQPQHF. CDR3 nucleotides: TGTGCCAGCAGCCGCCAAGAGGGCAATCAGCCCCAGCATTTT.

This rearrangement joins TRBV3-1 (or the pseudogene TRBV3-2) to TRBJ1-5, with TRBD1 matching over 9 bases. V shed 2 bases, J shed 7 bases, and the junction held 6 bases outside the gene matches. The V gene's germline CDR1 is LGHDT and CDR2 YNNKEL (reference sequence). This CDR3 has 15 amino acids. Here the CDR3 reads CASSQTGGMGQPQHF. CDR3 coding DNA: TGTGCCAGCAGCCAAACAGGGGGCATGGGGCAGCCCCAGCATTTT.

The chain is built from TRBV25-1 and TRBJ2-2; a weak D match, TRBD1 (6 bases). This CDR3 is 16 amino acids long. The V end was cut by 2 bases, the J end by 3 bases, with 13 bases between. CDR1 and CDR2 (germline): MGHDK, SYGVNS. This CDR3 reads CASSETGIGDTGELFF. CDR3 nucleotides: TGTGCCAGCAGTGAAACAGGGATTGGGGACACCGGGGAGCTGTTTTTT.

This chain joins TRBV11-2 and TRBJ2-1, with a weak D call TRBD1 (5 bases). V gave up 1 base and J gave up 7 bases, with 8 bases separating them. This CDR3 has 13 amino acids. The V gene's germline CDR1 is SGHAT and CDR2 FQNNGV. CDR3 residues: CASSLVGPNEQFF. CDR3 coding DNA: TGTGCCAGCAGCTTAGTGGGGCCTAATGAGCAGTTCTTC.

The chain combines TRBV28 with TRBJ1-4; maybe TRBD1 (6 bases). V was pared by 5 bases and J by 11 bases, with 9 bases between. Per germline, CDR1 MDHEN and CDR2 SYDVKM. This CDR3 is built from 11 residues. CDR3 DNA: TGTGCCAGCAGTCCCCAGGGGAAACTGTTTTTT. Translating it yields CASSPQGKLFF.

The chain has TRBV19 and TRBJ2-1, with a tentative D call TRBD1 (6 bases). This CDR3 is built from 14 residues. Germline CDR1 is LNHDA and CDR2 is SQIVND (reference sequence). V dropped 5 bases and J dropped 4 bases, with 12 bases sitting between them. The CDR3 DNA is TGTGCCAGTAGTCTTTCCGGACAGTACAATGAGCAGTTCTTC. Translated: CASSLSGQYNEQFF.

V usage is TRBV9 and J usage is TRBJ1-4; D unresolved. Per germline, CDR1 SGDLS and CDR2 YYNGEE. V lost 0 bases and J lost 8, with 17 bases in between. The CDR3 is 16 amino acids. The CDR3 is CASSVGGLESGEKLFF. The CDR3 DNA is TGTGCCAGCAGCGTAGGAGGGCTGGAGTCGGGGGAAAAACTGTTTTTT.

The J gene is TRBJ2-7, the V gene TRBV10-1; TRBD2 aligns across 12 bases. This CDR3 has 16 residues. Unmatched junction bases numbered 5, after V lost 4 bases and J lost 1 base. Germline values: CDR1 WNHNN, CDR2 SYGVQD (reference sequence). The DNA for the CDR3 is TGCGCCAGCAGTGTTGGTGGGACTAGCGGGTCCTACGAGCAGTACTTC. Encoded protein: CASSVGGTSGSYEQYF.

The gene calls are TRBV27 and TRBJ1-4; 7 bases line up with TRBD1. V shed 0 bases and J 1 base; nucleotides not matched to a gene: 5. The CDR3 consists of 17 residues. Germline values: CDR1 MNHEY, CDR2 SMNVEV (reference sequence). The CDR3 here is CASSLSGGRITNEKLFF. The DNA for the CDR3 is TGTGCCAGCAGTTTATCAGGGGGCAGAATAACTAATGAAAAACTGTTTTTT.

The chain links TRBV28 to TRBJ2-2; the match to TRBD2 covers 10 bases. The CDR3 loop spans 17 amino acids. Germline values: CDR1 MDHEN, CDR2 SYDVKM. V gave up 6 bases and J gave up 7 bases; unmatched junction bases: 14. The CDR3 DNA sequence: TGTGCCAGCAGCCCTAGCGGGAGTAATCGTGGGGTCGGGGAGCTGTTTTTT. Translating it yields CASSPSGSNRGVGELFF.

This clone came up once. The gene calls are TRBV5-1 and TRBJ2-1; a weak D match, TRBD1 (5 bases). Germline V lookup: CDR1 SGHRS, CDR2 YFSETQ. The CDR3 sequence is 13 residues long. Trimming shortened V by 0 bases and J by 6 bases, and 7 bases separated the two germline ends. The CDR3 DNA is TGCGCCAGCAGCTTGGGACAGCTCAATGAGCAGTTCTTC. Translation: CASSLGQLNEQFF.

The chain couples TRBV19 to TRBJ1-1; 7 positions match TRBD1. The J segment lost 4 bases and the V segment lost 7 bases, leaving 6 bases of the junction unmatched. Germline V gene sequence: CDR1 LNHDA, CDR2 SQIVND (reference sequence). This CDR3 has 13 amino acids. The CDR3 DNA is TGTGCCAGTACCCATACAGGGGCCACTGAAGCTTTCTTT. Translating gives CASTHTGATEAFF. Looking up the rest from reference TRBV19 and TRBJ1-1 gives the full variable domain: DGGITQSPKYLFRKEGQNVTLSCEQNLNHDAMYWYRQDPGQGLRLIYYSQIVNDFQKGDIAEGYSVSREKKESFPLTVTSAQKNPTAFYLCASTHTGATEAFFGQGTRLTVV.

The chain joins TRBV7-8 to TRBJ2-3; D is ambiguous. The ends were cut back, 1 base at V and 3 bases at J, with 8 bases in the middle. The CDR3 covers 14 residues. CDR1 is SGHVS and CDR2 is FQNEAQ in the germline V gene. The CDR3 sequence: CASSLGFSTDTQYF. CDR3 sequence (DNA): TGTGCCAGCAGCTTAGGTTTCTCTACAGATACGCAGTATTTT.

The rearrangement joins TRBV3-1 (or the pseudogene TRBV3-2) to TRBJ2-4; tentative D call: TRBD1 (5 bases). CDR1 is LGHDT and CDR2 is YNNKEL in the germline V gene (reference sequence). CDR3 length equals 18 residues. Trimming stripped 0 bases from V and 1 base from J, with 16 bases between. This chain's CDR3 is CASSQDLRTTRAKNIQYF. CDR3 in DNA: TGTGCCAGCAGCCAAGATCTCAGGACAACCAGGGCCAAAAACATTCAGTACTTC.

The chain recombines TRBV13 with TRBJ2-2; unclear D gene. V was clipped by 6 bases and J by 8 bases, with 13 bases between them. Germline V gene lookup returns CDR1 PRHDT and CDR2 FYEKMQ (reference sequence). CDR3 length equals 13 residues. The chain's CDR3 is CASRIVGRGELFF. Written as DNA, the CDR3 is TGTGCCAGCAGGATAGTGGGCAGGGGGGAGCTGTTTTTT.

The CDR3 region is CASSQGVGANTGELFF. The CDR3 DNA reads as TGCGCCAGCAGCCAAGGGGTGGGCGCGAACACCGGGGAGCTGTTTTTT. V and J are TRBV4-3 and TRBJ2-2; D is undetermined. Germline lookup yields CDR1 LGHNA and CDR2 YSLEER. Between the trimmed V and J ends, which lost 1 base and 0 bases, there was a span of 9 bases. The CDR3 is made up of 16 amino acids.

J is TRBJ2-1 and V is TRBV27, with 8 bases matching TRBD1. Looked up from germline, CDR1 is MNHEY and CDR2 is SMNVEV (reference sequence). The CDR3 is 12 residues long. With 5 bases clipped from V and 14 bases from J, the junction kept 8 bases outside the gene matches. This CDR3 reads CASSPTGGYKFF. CDR3 nucleotides: TGTGCCAGCAGTCCAACAGGGGGGTACAAGTTCTTC.

This rearrangement joins TRBV7-9 to TRBJ2-1, with D possibly matching TRBD2 (7 bases). The germline gives CDR1 SEHNR, CDR2 FQNEAQ (reference sequence). Trimming stripped 4 bases from V and 4 bases from J, with 20 bases between. The CDR3 loop spans 17 amino acids. The CDR3 DNA reads TGTGCCAGCAGCTCCCCTTCGCGGGGGACACATTACAATGAGCAGTTCTTC. Amino acids: CASSSPSRGTHYNEQFF.

V and J are TRBV28 and TRBJ1-6; 7 nucleotides align to TRBD1. Trimming took 2 bases from V and 8 from J; bases not matched to a gene: 9. Per germline, CDR1 MDHEN and CDR2 SYDVKM. The CDR3 is 16 amino acids. The CDR3 region has the DNA TGTGCCAGCAGTTTAAACAGGGGTGAGGGATATTCACCCCTCCACTTT. Protein product: CASSLNRGEGYSPLHF.

J is TRBJ2-1 and V is TRBV5-1; D is perhaps TRBD1 (7 bases). V gave up 5 bases and J gave up 7 bases, with 22 bases separating them. The CDR3 contains 16 residues. The V gene's germline CDR1 is SGHRS and CDR2 YFSETQ. The CDR3 loop reads CASSLGGAGGLNEQFF. The CDR3 DNA is TGCGCCAGCAGTCTTGGAGGGGCAGGGGGTTTGAATGAGCAGTTCTTC.

J is TRBJ2-2 and V is TRBV15; 10 bases are shared with TRBD2. Germline CDR1 and CDR2: LNHNV and YYDKDF (reference sequence). V trimming: 0 bases; J trimming: 0 bases; junction bases outside the gene matches: 1. The CDR3 runs to 17 residues. CDR3 nucleotides: TGTGCCACCAGCAGAGACGGACTAGCGGCGAACACCGGGGAGCTGTTTTTT. Its protein is CATSRDGLAANTGELFF.

The chain uses TRBV9 and TRBJ2-5; a weak D match, TRBD1 (6 bases). The germline V gene has CDR1 SGDLS and CDR2 YYNGEE. This CDR3 has 14 residues. V lost 5 bases and J lost 1, with 12 bases in between. The CDR3 sequence is CASSSTGSQETQYF. DNA of the CDR3: TGTGCCAGCAGTTCTACAGGGTCCCAAGAGACCCAGTACTTC. Full variable domain (missing parts from reference TRBV9 and TRBJ2-5): DSGVTQTPKHLITATGQRVTLRCSPRSGDLSVYWYQQSLDQGLQFLIQYYNGEERAKGNILERFSAQQFPDLHSELNLSSLELGDSALYFCASSSTGSQETQYFGPGTRLLVL.

The chain employs TRBV11-1 and TRBJ1-1, with 7 bases that match TRBD1. Germline V CDR1 and CDR2: SGHAT, FQDESV (reference sequence). This CDR3 contains 14 residues. With V trimmed by 4 bases and J by 0 bases, 2 bases remained unmatched. CDR3 sequence reads: CASSSDRVNTEAFF. DNA of the CDR3: TGTGCCAGCAGCTCAGACAGGGTGAACACTGAAGCTTTCTTT.

This chain's CDR3 is CASSPRDRGDQPQHF. For the CDR3, the DNA is TGTGCCAGCAGCCCCCGGGACAGGGGTGATCAGCCCCAGCATTTT. This rearrangement joins TRBV9 to TRBJ1-5; 10 bases are shared with TRBD1. The germline V gene has CDR1 SGDLS and CDR2 YYNGEE. The CDR3 is 15 residues long. Trimming at V came to 4 bases and at J to 5 bases, leaving 6 bases not matched to a gene.

This clone appeared a few times. J is TRBJ2-7 and V is TRBV10-3, with TRBD1 as a possible D gene (5 bases). CDR1 and CDR2 (germline): ENHRY, SYGVKD. The CDR3 sequence is 15 residues long. The ends were cut back, 2 bases at V and 3 bases at J, with 14 bases in the middle. CDR3 sequence reads: CAISERTGYLYEQYF. The CDR3 nucleotides are TGTGCCATCAGTGAGCGAACAGGTTACCTCTACGAGCAGTACTTC.

Here the CDR3 DNA reads TGTGCCAGCAGCTCGCCCGGCCCTGGCGGGGGGACTTCCTACGAGCAGTACTTC. It is translated as CASSSPGPGGGTSYEQYF. The chain has TRBV9 and TRBJ2-7; TRBD2 matches at 8 bases. Germline V CDR1 and CDR2: SGDLS, YYNGEE. J lost 1 base, V lost 4 bases, and 16 bases had no gene match. The CDR3 spans 18 residues.

The V gene is TRBV29-1, the J gene TRBJ2-2, with 12 bases matching TRBD2. After removal of 2 bases from V and 6 bases from J, the junction contained 10 bases not matched to a gene. This CDR3 has 17 residues. Germline V gene sequence: CDR1 SQVTM, CDR2 ANQGSEA. CDR3 residues: CSVEFALAGGPPGELFF. In nucleotides, the CDR3 is TGCAGCGTTGAATTTGCCCTAGCGGGGGGGCCCCCCGGGGAGCTGTTTTTT.

The chain has TRBV7-8 and TRBJ2-1; 13 nucleotides align to TRBD2. Germline V gene data show CDR1 as SGHVS and CDR2 as FQNEAQ. The CDR3 runs 15 residues. V lost 5 bases, J lost 7 bases, and 5 bases stayed unmatched. The CDR3 region is CASSRPGLAGNEQFF. CDR3 coding DNA: TGTGCCAGCAGCCGGCCGGGACTAGCGGGAAATGAGCAGTTCTTC. Complete variable domain (other parts from reference TRBV7-8 and TRBJ2-1): GAGVSQSPRYKVAKRGQDVALRCDPISGHVSLFWYQQALGQGPEFLTYFQNEAQLDKSGLPSDRFFAERPEGSVSTLKIQRTQQEDSAVYLCASSRPGLAGNEQFFGPGTRLTVL.